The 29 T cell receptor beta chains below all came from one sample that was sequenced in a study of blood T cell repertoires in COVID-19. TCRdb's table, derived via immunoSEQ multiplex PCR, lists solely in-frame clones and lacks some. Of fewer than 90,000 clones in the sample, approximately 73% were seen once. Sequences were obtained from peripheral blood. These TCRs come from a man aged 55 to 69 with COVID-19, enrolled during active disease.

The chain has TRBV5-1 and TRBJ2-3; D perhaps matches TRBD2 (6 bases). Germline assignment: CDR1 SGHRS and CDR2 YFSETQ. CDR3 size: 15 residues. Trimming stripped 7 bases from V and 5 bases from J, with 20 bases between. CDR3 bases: TGCGCCAGCTGGTACGGGAGTGGCTTCGGAGATACGCAGTATTTT. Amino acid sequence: CASWYGSGFGDTQYF.

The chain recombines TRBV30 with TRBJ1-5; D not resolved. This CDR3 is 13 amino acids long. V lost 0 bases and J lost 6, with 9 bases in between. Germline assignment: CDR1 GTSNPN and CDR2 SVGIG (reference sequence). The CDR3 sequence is CAWSVQDSQPQHF. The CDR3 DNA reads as TGTGCCTGGAGTGTACAAGATTCTCAGCCCCAGCATTTT.

The CDR3 DNA sequence: TGTGCCAGCAGCTACGGGACAGCCACAGATACGCAGTATTTT. Amino acids: CASSYGTATDTQYF. The V gene is TRBV3-1 (or the pseudogene TRBV3-2), the J gene TRBJ2-3, with 7 bases lining up with TRBD1. CDR1 and CDR2 (germline): LGHDT, YNNKEL (reference sequence). J was trimmed by 2 bases and V by 5 bases; bases with no gene match: 4. The CDR3 sequence is 14 residues long.

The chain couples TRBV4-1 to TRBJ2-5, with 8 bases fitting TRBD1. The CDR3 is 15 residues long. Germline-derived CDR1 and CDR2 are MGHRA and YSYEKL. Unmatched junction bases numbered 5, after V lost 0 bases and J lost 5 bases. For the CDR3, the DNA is TGCGCCAGCAGCCAAGAAGACAGGGGTCGGGAGACCCAGTACTTC. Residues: CASSQEDRGRETQYF.

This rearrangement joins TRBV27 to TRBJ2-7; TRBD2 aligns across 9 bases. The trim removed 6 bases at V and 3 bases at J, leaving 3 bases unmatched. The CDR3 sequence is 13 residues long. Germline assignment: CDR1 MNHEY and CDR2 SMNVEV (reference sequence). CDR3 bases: TGTGCCAGCAGGGGACTAGCAGTCTACGAGCAGTACTTC. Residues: CASRGLAVYEQYF.

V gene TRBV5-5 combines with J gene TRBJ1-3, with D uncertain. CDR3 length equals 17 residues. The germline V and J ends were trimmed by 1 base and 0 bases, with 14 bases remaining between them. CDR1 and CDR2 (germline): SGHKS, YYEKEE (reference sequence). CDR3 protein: CASSLSRSLSSGNTIYF. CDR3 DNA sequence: TGTGCCAGCAGCTTGTCTCGTAGCCTAAGCTCTGGAAACACCATATATTTT.

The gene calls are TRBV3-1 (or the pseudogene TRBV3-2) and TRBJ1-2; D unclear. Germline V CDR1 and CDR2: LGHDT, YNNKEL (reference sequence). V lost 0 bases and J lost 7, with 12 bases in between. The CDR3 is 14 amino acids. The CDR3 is CASSQDRGMGGYTF. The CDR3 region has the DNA TGTGCCAGCAGCCAAGACCGGGGAATGGGTGGCTACACCTTC.

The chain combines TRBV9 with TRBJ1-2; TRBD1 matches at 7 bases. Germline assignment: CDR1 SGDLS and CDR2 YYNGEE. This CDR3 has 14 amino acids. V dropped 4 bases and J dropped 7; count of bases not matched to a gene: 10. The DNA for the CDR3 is TGTGCCAGCAGCCCCGAGACAGGGCTTGGTGGCTACACCTTC. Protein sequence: CASSPETGLGGYTF.

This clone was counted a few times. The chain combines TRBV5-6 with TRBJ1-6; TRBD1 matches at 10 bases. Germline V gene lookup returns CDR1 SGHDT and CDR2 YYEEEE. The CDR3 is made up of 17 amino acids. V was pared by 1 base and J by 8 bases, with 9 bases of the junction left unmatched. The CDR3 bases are TGTGCCAGCAGCTTGACTCGACAGGGGGCCGGGGATTCACCCCTCCACTTT. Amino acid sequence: CASSLTRQGAGDSPLHF.

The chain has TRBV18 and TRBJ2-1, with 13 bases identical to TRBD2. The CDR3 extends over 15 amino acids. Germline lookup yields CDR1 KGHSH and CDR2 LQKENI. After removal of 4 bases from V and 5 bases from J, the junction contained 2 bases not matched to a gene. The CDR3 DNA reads TGTGCCAGCTCACGTGGGACTAGCGGGGACAATGAGCAGTTCTTC. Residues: CASSRGTSGDNEQFF. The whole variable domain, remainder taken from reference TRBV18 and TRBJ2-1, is NAGVMQNPRHLVRRRGQEARLRCSPMKGHSHVYWYRQLPEEGLKFMVYLQKENIIDESGMPKERFSAEFPKEGPSILRIQQVVRGDSAAYFCASSRGTSGDNEQFFGPGTRLTVL.

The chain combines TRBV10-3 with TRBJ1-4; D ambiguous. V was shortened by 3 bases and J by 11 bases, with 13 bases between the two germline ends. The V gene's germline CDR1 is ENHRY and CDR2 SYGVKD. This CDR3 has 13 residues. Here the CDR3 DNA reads TGTGCCATCAGTGAACAGAAAATGATGAAACTGTTTTTT. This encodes CAISEQKMMKLFF.

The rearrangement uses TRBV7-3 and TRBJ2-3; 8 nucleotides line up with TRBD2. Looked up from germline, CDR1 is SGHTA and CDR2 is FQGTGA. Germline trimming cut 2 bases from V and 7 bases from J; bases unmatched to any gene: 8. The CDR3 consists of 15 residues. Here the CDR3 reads CASSLSRGGHNTQYF. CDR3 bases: TGTGCCAGCAGCTTATCTCGGGGGGGCCACAATACGCAGTATTTT.

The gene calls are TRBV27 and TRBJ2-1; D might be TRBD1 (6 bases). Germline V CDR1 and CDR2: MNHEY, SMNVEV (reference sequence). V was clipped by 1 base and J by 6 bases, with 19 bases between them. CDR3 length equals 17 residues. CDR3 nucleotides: TGTGCCAGCAGTTTATTGACCGAGACAGGCCCTTCCAATGAGCAGTTCTTC. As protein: CASSLLTETGPSNEQFF.

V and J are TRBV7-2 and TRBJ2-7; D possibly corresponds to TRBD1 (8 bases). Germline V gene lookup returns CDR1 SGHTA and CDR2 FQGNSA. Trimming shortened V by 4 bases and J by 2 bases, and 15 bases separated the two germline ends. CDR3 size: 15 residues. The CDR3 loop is CASSSNRGGTYEQYF. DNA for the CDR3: TGTGCCAGCAGCTCGAACAGGGGGGGTACCTACGAGCAGTACTTC.

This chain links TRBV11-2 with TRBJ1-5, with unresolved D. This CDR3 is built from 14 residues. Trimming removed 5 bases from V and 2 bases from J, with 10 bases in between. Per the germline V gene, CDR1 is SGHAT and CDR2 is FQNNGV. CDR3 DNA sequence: TGTGCCAGCAGCCTATCTAACGGCAATCAGCCCCAGCATTTT. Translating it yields CASSLSNGNQPQHF.

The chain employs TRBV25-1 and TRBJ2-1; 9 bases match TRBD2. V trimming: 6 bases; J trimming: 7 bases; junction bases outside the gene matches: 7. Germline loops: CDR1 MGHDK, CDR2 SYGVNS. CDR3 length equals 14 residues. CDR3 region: CASSRSGRLNEQFF. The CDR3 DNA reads TGTGCCAGCAGCCGCAGCGGGAGGTTAAATGAGCAGTTCTTC.

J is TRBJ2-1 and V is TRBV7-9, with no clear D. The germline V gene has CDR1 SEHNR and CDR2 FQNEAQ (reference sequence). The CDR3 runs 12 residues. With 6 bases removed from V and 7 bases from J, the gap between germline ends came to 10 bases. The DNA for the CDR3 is TGTGCCAGCAGGCGCGAAGAGAATGAGCAGTTCTTC. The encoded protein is CASRREENEQFF.

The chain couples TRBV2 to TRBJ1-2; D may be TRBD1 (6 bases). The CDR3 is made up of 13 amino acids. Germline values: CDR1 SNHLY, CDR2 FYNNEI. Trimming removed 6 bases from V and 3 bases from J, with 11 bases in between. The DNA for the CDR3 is TGTGCCAGCAGGGAGGGGGGGGACTATGGCTACACCTTC. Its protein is CASREGGDYGYTF.

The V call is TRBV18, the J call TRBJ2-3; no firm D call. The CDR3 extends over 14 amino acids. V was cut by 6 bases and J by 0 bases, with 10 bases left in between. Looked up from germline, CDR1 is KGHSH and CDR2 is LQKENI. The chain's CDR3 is CASSPRHSTDTQYF. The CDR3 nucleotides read TGTGCCAGCTCTCCCAGACACAGCACAGATACGCAGTATTTT.

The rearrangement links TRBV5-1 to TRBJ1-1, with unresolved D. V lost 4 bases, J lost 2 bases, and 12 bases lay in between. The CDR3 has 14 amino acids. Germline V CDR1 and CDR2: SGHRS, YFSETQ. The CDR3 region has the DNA TGCGCCAGCAGCGGAACTCAGACAAACACTGAAGCTTTCTTT. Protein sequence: CASSGTQTNTEAFF.

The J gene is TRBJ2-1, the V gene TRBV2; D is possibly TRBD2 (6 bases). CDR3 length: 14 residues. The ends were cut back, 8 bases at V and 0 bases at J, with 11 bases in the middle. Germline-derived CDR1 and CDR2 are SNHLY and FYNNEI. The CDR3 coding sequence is TGTGCCAGCGTTGGAGGGAGCTCCTACAATGAGCAGTTCTTC. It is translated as CASVGGSSYNEQFF.

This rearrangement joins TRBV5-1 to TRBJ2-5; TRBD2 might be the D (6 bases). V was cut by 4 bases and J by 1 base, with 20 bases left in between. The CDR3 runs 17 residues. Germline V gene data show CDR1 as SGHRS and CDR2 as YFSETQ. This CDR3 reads CASSPGRGENLQETQYF. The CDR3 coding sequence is TGCGCCAGCAGCCCGGGGCGCGGGGAAAACCTCCAAGAGACCCAGTACTTC. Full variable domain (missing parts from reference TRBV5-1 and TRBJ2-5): KAGVTQTPRYLIKTRGQQVTLSCSPISGHRSVSWYQQTPGQGLQFLFEYFSETQRNKGNFPGRFSGRQFSNSRSEMNVSTLELGDSALYLCASSPGRGENLQETQYFGPGTRLLVL.

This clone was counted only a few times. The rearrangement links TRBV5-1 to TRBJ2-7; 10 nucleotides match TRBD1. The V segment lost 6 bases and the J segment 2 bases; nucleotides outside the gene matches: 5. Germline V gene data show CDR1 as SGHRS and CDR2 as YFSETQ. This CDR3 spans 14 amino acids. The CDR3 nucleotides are TGCGCCAGCAACCCCGGGACAGGGGCCTACGAGCAGTACTTC. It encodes CASNPGTGAYEQYF.

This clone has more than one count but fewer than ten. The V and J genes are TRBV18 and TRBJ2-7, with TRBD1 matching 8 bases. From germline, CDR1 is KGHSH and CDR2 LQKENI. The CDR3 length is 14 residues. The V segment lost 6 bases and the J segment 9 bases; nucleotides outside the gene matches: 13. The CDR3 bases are TGTGCCAGCTCGTCAGGGGGCCTAATGGGCGGGCAGTACTTC. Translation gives CASSSGGLMGGQYF.

As DNA, the CDR3 is TGCGCCAGCAGCCAGACCGGGACAGAAGCTTTCTTT. Translating it yields CASSQTGTEAFF. This sequence joins TRBV5-1 and TRBJ1-1, with D tentatively TRBD1 (6 bases). Germline CDR1 and CDR2: SGHRS and YFSETQ. The CDR3 spans 12 residues. The V gene lost 4 bases and the J gene lost 8 bases, with 12 bases spanning the gap. The variable domain in full, with the rest retrieved from reference TRBV5-1 and TRBJ1-1, is KAGVTQTPRYLIKTRGQQVTLSCSPISGHRSVSWYQQTPGQGLQFLFEYFSETQRNKGNFPGRFSGRQFSNSRSEMNVSTLELGDSALYLCASSQTGTEAFFGQGTRLTVV.

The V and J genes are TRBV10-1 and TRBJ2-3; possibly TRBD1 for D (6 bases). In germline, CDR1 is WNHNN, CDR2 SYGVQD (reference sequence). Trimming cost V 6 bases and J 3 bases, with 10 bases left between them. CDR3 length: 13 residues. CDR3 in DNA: TGCGCCAGCAGAGAAAGGGGGACAGATACGCAGTATTTT. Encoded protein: CASRERGTDTQYF.

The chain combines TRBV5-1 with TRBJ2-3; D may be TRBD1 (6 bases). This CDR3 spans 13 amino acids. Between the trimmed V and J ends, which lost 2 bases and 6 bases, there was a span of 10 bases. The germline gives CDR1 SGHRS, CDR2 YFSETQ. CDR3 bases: TGCGCCAGCAGCTTCAACAGGGACGATACGCAGTATTTT. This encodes CASSFNRDDTQYF.

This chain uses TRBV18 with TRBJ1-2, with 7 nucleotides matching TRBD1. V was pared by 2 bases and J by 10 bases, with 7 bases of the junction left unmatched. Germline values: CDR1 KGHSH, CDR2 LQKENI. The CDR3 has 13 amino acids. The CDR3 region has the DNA TGTGCCAGCTCACCAGGAGACAGGGACTTCTACACCTTC. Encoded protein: CASSPGDRDFYTF.

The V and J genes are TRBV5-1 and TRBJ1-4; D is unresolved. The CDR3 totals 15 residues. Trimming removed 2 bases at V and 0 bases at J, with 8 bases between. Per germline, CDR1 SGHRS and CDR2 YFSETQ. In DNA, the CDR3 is TGCGCCAGCAGCTTAAATAGTGCAACTAATGAAAAACTGTTTTTT. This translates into CASSLNSATNEKLFF.